The rows below give T cell receptor beta chains drawn from one sample of a study of shared clonotypes between healthy human individuals. Assay: immunoSEQ multiplex PCR; the TCRdb copy retains only in-frame clones and omits some. The sample lists hundreds of thousands of clones; 98% were seen once. Sequencing was carried out using naive CD8+ T cells sorted from blood. These receptor sequences come from a man in his thirties or forties in good health. CDR3s include the opening cysteine and the closing phenylalanine or tryptophan. D genes are given only for firm matches. Clone size is shown for a subset of rows, as once, few, many or a class of expanded clone.

V	D	size	J	DNA	CDR3
TRBV25-1	.	.	TRBJ1-3	TGTGCCAGCAGTGAGTGGAGGGAGGTCACCGGAAACACCATATATTTT	CASSEWREVTGNTIYF
TRBV28	TRBD1	.	TRBJ2-7	TGTGCCAGCAGGCGCTGGGACAGGGGAATTACCTACGAGCAGTACTTC	CASRRWDRGITYEQYF
TRBV11-2	.	.	TRBJ2-7	TGTGCCAGCAGCTGGGACCAAGCCTACGAGCAGTACTTC	CASSWDQAYEQYF
TRBV28	.	.	TRBJ1-5	TGTGCCAGCAGTTTACGCGGGGGGAGCAATCAGCCCCAGCATTTT	CASSLRGGSNQPQHF
TRBV11-3	TRBD2	once	TRBJ2-2	TGTGCCAGCAGCGAGGGACTAGCGGGGGACGGGGAGCTGTTTTTT	CASSEGLAGDGELFF
TRBV27	.	.	TRBJ2-5	TGTGCCAGCAGTTTGCGGGACAGACCCCCGGAGACCCAGTACTTC	CASSLRDRPPETQYF
TRBV5-4	TRBD2	.	TRBJ2-7	TGTGCCAGCAGCTTTCCGCTAGCGGGAGTCTACGAGCAGTACTTC	CASSFPLAGVYEQYF
TRBV4-3	.	.	TRBJ2-1	TGCGCCAGCAGCCAAGACGGGAGCGGTTACAATGAGCAGTTCTTC	CASSQDGSGYNEQFF
TRBV7-2	TRBD2	.	TRBJ2-3	TGTGCCAGCAGCTTAAGTTTGACGGGCCTAGCGGGAGGAGATACGCAGTATTTT	CASSLSLTGLAGGDTQYF
TRBV27	.	.	TRBJ2-2	TGTGCCAGCAGTTCCTTAGACCGGAACACCGGGGAGCTGTTTTTT	CASSSLDRNTGELFF
TRBV7-2	.	.	TRBJ1-3	TGTGCCAGCAGCCAAGGACAGCCCCTCTCTGGAAACACCATATATTTT	CASSQGQPLSGNTIYF
TRBV7-7	.	.	TRBJ2-3	TGTGCCAGCAGCTTAGGGAAGGGAGATACGCAGTATTTT	CASSLGKGDTQYF
TRBV10-1	TRBD1	.	TRBJ2-7	TGCGCCAGCAGTGAGGGACAGGACTACGAGCAGTACTTC	CASSEGQDYEQYF
TRBV6-5	TRBD1	.	TRBJ2-2	TGTGCCAGCAGAAGGACAGGGTTAGGCGGGGAGCTGTTTTTT	CASRRTGLGGELFF
TRBV7-8	TRBD2	.	TRBJ2-7	TGTGCCAGCAGCGCTAGCGGGAGGCCCGGATACGAGCAGTACTTC	CASSASGRPGYEQYF
TRBV15	.	.	TRBJ1-1	TGTGCCACCAGCAGAGGACTGAACACTGAAGCTTTCTTT	CATSRGLNTEAFF
TRBV7-9	.	.	TRBJ2-7	TGTGCCAGCAGCTTTCGAGGCCGCGACGAGCAGTACTTC	CASSFRGRDEQYF
TRBV7-9	.	.	TRBJ2-7	TGTGCCAGCAGCCCAGTGGGACCCTTCTACGAGCAGTACTTC	CASSPVGPFYEQYF
TRBV5-1	.	.	TRBJ1-1	TGCGCCAGCAGCTTGGCCGCGGGCAGACTGAACACTGAAGCTTTCTTT	CASSLAAGRLNTEAFF
TRBV30	.	.	TRBJ1-1	TGTGCCTGGAGGCTAGGGAGGACTGAAGCTTTCTTT	CAWRLGRTEAFF
TRBV7-9	.	.	TRBJ1-1	TGTGCCAGCAGCCCTAGGGAAATGGGCAATTTGGACACTGAAGCTTTCTTT	CASSPREMGNLDTEAFF
TRBV5-5	TRBD1	.	TRBJ2-5	TGTGCCAGCAGCTGGGACAGGGGTTGGGAGACCCAGTACTTC	CASSWDRGWETQYF
TRBV4-3	TRBD2	.	TRBJ2-7	TGCGCCAGCAGCCGCCTTGGACTAGCGGGAGTCCACGAGCAGTACTTC	CASSRLGLAGVHEQYF
TRBV5-3	.	.	TRBJ2-3	TGTGCCAGAAGCACATGGGCAGATACGCAGTATTTT	CARSTWADTQYF
TRBV29-1	.	once	TRBJ2-2	TGCAGCGGTTTAGACCCGAACACCGGGGAGCTGTTTTTT	CSGLDPNTGELFF
TRBV5-5	.	.	TRBJ2-7	TGTGCCAGCAGCGACCGGACACACTCCTACGAGCAGTACTTC	CASSDRTHSYEQYF
TRBV9	.	.	TRBJ1-1	TGTGCCAGCAGCGTAGAAATGGGGGACATGGGGACCCACAAAGAAGCTTTCTTT	CASSVEMGDMGTHKEAFF
TRBV7-9	.	.	TRBJ1-1	TGTGCCAGCAGCCCCCCGCGCAGGGACACTGAAGCTTTCTTT	CASSPPRRDTEAFF
TRBV5-1	TRBD1	.	TRBJ1-1	TGCGCCAGCAGACCCGACAGGGTTGCTAAGAACACTGAAGCTTTCTTT	CASRPDRVAKNTEAFF
TRBV4-1	.	.	TRBJ2-7	TGCGCCAGCAGCCAAGAACCGCGCCTAGGGGGGTACGAGCAGTACTTC	CASSQEPRLGGYEQYF
TRBV15	.	once	TRBJ2-2	TGTGCCACCAGCAGAGTGTCCGGGGAGCTGTTTTTT	CATSRVSGELFF
TRBV2	TRBD1	.	TRBJ1-5	TGTGCCAGCAGTGAAAACAAGGACAGGGCAACTAGCAATCAGCCCCAGCATTTT	CASSENKDRATSNQPQHF
TRBV7-6	.	.	TRBJ1-4	TGTGCCAGCAGCTTAGTGGACTTTTTAGCGGGGTCTAATGAAAAACTGTTTTTT	CASSLVDFLAGSNEKLFF
TRBV9	.	once	TRBJ1-1	TGTGCCAGCAGCGCGTATGACCTGGGCCTCGCACCCATGAACACTGAAGCTTTCTTT	CASSAYDLGLAPMNTEAFF
TRBV19	.	.	TRBJ2-1	TGTGCCAGTAGTACTCTAGCGAGCTCCTACAATGAGCAGTTCTTC	CASSTLASSYNEQFF
TRBV19	.	.	TRBJ2-7	TGTGCCAGTAGTATTCAGGGGACCGGTAGCGAGCAGTACTTC	CASSIQGTGSEQYF
TRBV29-1	TRBD2	.	TRBJ2-1	TGCAGCGTTGAAGATCTTCCCCGACTAGCGGGAGGGGTTGGCTATTACAATGAGCAGTTCTTC	CSVEDLPRLAGGVGYYNEQFF
TRBV29-1	.	.	TRBJ2-1	TGCAGCGTTGGTACCAATGAGCAGTTCTTC	CSVGTNEQFF
TRBV27	.	.	TRBJ1-1	TGTGCCAGCAGGCCCTATGCGCAACCGAACACTGAAGCTTTCTTT	CASRPYAQPNTEAFF
TRBV19	TRBD1	.	TRBJ2-7	TGTGCCAGTAGTATAGATCATGTCCGGGACAGCTACGAGCAGTACTTC	CASSIDHVRDSYEQYF
TRBV28	.	.	TRBJ2-2	TGTGCCAGCAACTCCGCGACAGGGAGGGACACCGGGGAGCTGTTTTTT	CASNSATGRDTGELFF
TRBV28	.	.	TRBJ1-2	TGTGCCAGCAGTTCCGCAGTGACGACCCGTAGCTATGGCTACACCTTC	CASSSAVTTRSYGYTF
TRBV7-6	TRBD2	.	TRBJ2-7	TGTGCCAGCAGCTTAGATACTAGCGGGAAATTTTACGAGCAGTACTTC	CASSLDTSGKFYEQYF
TRBV7-8	TRBD2	.	TRBJ2-1	TGTGCCAGCAGCGCTGGACTAGCGGGAGGCCTGGCTTACAATGAGCAGTTCTTC	CASSAGLAGGLAYNEQFF
TRBV7-2	TRBD2	.	TRBJ2-3	TGTGCCAGCAGCTTGGGACTAGCGGGCACAGATACGCAGTATTTT	CASSLGLAGTDTQYF
TRBV4-1	.	.	TRBJ2-6	TGCGCCAGCAGCCAAGTAGGGGTATCTGGGGCCAACGTCCTGACTTTC	CASSQVGVSGANVLTF
TRBV28	TRBD1	.	TRBJ2-7	TGTGCCAGCAGCCAGGACAGGGACGAGCAGTACTTC	CASSQDRDEQYF
TRBV29-1	TRBD1	.	TRBJ2-5	TGCAGCGTTGAAGATCGACAGGGTTACGAGACCCAGTACTTC	CSVEDRQGYETQYF
TRBV2	.	.	TRBJ1-5	TGTGCCAGCAGTGAATGGCCAAATCAGCCCCAGCATTTT	CASSEWPNQPQHF
TRBV7-9	.	.	TRBJ2-7	TGTGCCAGCAGCTTAAATAGCAGCTCCTACGAGCAGTACTTC	CASSLNSSSYEQYF
TRBV15	TRBD2	.	TRBJ2-7	TGTGCCACCAGCAGAGTCCGCTCCGGGGGGAGCGAGCAGTACTTC	CATSRVRSGGSEQYF
TRBV27	TRBD2	.	TRBJ2-3	TGTGCCAGCAGTTTAAAGTTAGCGGGAGGGCCAGGTACAGATACGCAGTATTTT	CASSLKLAGGPGTDTQYF
TRBV27	TRBD2	once	TRBJ2-7	TGTGCCAGCAGTTTCCTCGGGACTAGCGGGCCTTACGAGCAGTACTTC	CASSFLGTSGPYEQYF